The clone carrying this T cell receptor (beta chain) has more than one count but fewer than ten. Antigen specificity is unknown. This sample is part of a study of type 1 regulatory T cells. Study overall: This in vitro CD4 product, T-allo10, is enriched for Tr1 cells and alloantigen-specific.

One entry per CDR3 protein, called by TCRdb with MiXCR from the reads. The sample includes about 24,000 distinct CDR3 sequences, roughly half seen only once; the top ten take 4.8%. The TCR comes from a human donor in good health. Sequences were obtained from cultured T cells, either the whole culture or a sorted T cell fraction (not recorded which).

CDR3 sequence: CATRGGTGTEAFF. The DNA for the CDR3 is TGTGCCACCAGGGGCGGTACGGGTACTGAAGCTTTCTTT. The rearrangement links TRBV24-1 to TRBJ1-1; D uncertain. Germline assignment: CDR1 KGHDR and CDR2 SFDVKD. The length of the CDR3 is 13 residues. Trimming stripped 7 bases from V and 5 bases from J, with 13 bases between.